The source of this TCR beta chain is a study of CD8+ T cells in alopecia areata. Study-wide results and limits: In lesional scalp, particularly from alopecia totalis/universalis, clonality was higher than in normal scalp. The study also sequences resident alphabeta T cells of normal skin in scalp samples.

Trimming shortened V by 4 bases and J by 8 bases, and 8 bases separated the two germline ends. The CDR3 length is 11 residues. Germline V gene data show CDR1 as MNHEY and CDR2 as SMNVEV (reference sequence). As for this clone: Its antigen is still unknown.

In alopecia areata patients, both lesional scalp punch biopsies and peripheral blood were collected. A FACSAria was used to sort CD4+ and CD8+ T cells. These cells came from PBMCs. Reverse transcription of extracted RNA yielded cDNA, which provided the sequencing template. Clones were read by immunoSEQ multiplex PCR, and TCRdb kept only the in-frame ones, dropping some. The sample records tens of thousands of clones, 45% to 60% being singletons. This receptor was obtained from a human donor with alopecia areata. Sequencing was done on a sample of NKG2D-high CD8+ T cells sorted from blood. The V gene is TRBV27, the J gene TRBJ1-1; D ambiguous. CDR3 bases: TGTGCCAGCAGTTCATCTCAAGAAGCTTTCTTT. This gives the protein CASSSSQEAFF.